The 29 T cell receptor beta chains presented below share a single source sample, sequenced in a study of shared clonotypes between healthy human individuals. The data were produced by immunoSEQ multiplex PCR, yet TCRdb's version contains in-frame clones alone and is incomplete. The table includes around 2,000,000 clones, approximately 94% detected once. Positively selected for CCR7, the CD45RO-negative cells used as naive CD8 cells excluded terminally differentiated effector memory CD45RA+ cells. The sequenced sample consisted of naive CD8+ T cells sorted from blood. The receptor set was obtained from a man aged 18 to 35 in good health.

The chain recombines TRBV27 with TRBJ2-3; the match to TRBD2 covers 10 bases. CDR3 size: 15 residues. Germline V gives CDR1 MNHEY, CDR2 SMNVEV (reference sequence). V shed 7 bases, J shed 2 bases, and the junction held 6 bases outside the gene matches. The CDR3: CASKWGTSVTDTQYF. The CDR3 DNA sequence: TGTGCCAGCAAGTGGGGGACTAGCGTCACAGATACGCAGTATTTT.

This chain connects TRBV7-2 to TRBJ2-2, with D tentatively TRBD2 (5 bases). Germline CDR1 and CDR2: SGHTA and FQGNSA. V was cut by 0 bases and J by 4 bases, with 12 bases left in between. There are 16 residues in the CDR3. The CDR3 DNA reads TGTGCCAGCAGCTTAGCCGGCGGGCTGGTCACCGGGGAGCTGTTTTTT. Translating gives CASSLAGGLVTGELFF.

J is TRBJ2-1 and V is TRBV6-5, with 9 nucleotides matching TRBD1. CDR1 is MNHEY and CDR2 is SVGAGI in the germline V gene. V dropped 8 bases and J dropped 0; count of bases not matched to a gene: 5. The CDR3 spans 15 residues. This CDR3 reads CASHTGGVSYNEQFF. The CDR3 nucleotides read TGTGCCAGCCATACAGGGGGCGTCTCCTACAATGAGCAGTTCTTC.

This clone appeared a single time. The rearrangement uses TRBV30 and TRBJ1-3, with D hard to call. The germline gives CDR1 GTSNPN, CDR2 SVGIG (reference sequence). Trimming removed 0 bases at V and 3 bases at J, with 15 bases between. CDR3 length: 16 amino acids. CDR3 amino acids: CAWSVLVNPGGNTIYF. In DNA form, the CDR3 reads TGTGCCTGGAGTGTACTGGTGAATCCGGGTGGAAACACCATATATTTT.

V gene TRBV6-5 combines with J gene TRBJ2-7; no firm D call. The ends were cut back, 0 bases at V and 3 bases at J, with 9 bases in the middle. Per the germline V gene, CDR1 is MNHEY and CDR2 is SVGAGI. The CDR3 consists of 14 residues. The CDR3 bases are TGTGCCAGCAGTTACTCTGCCCTCGGCTACGAGCAGTACTTC. It translates to CASSYSALGYEQYF.

The chain employs TRBV7-9 and TRBJ2-2; tentatively, D is TRBD1 (6 bases). Germline lookup yields CDR1 SEHNR and CDR2 FQNEAQ (reference sequence). V shed 5 bases and J shed 5 bases, with 15 bases lying between them. The CDR3 contains 15 residues. The CDR3 region is CASSPTTGNTGELFF. The CDR3 DNA reads TGTGCCAGCAGCCCAACAACAGGGAATACCGGGGAGCTGTTTTTT. The full variable domain, completed using reference TRBV7-9 and TRBJ2-2, is DTGVSQNPRHKITKRGQNVTFRCDPISEHNRLYWYRQTLGQGPEFLTYFQNEAQLEKSRLLSDRFSAERPKGSFSTLEIQRTEQGDSAMYLCASSPTTGNTGELFFGEGSRLTVL.

The chain combines TRBV10-3 with TRBJ2-3; tentative D call: TRBD1 (6 bases). Trimming took off 11 bases at V and 2 bases at J, with 11 bases between the two ends. CDR3 length equals 12 residues. Germline assignment: CDR1 ENHRY and CDR2 SYGVKD. The CDR3 nucleotides read TGTGCCGGGGGCCTGGACACAGATACGCAGTATTTT. As protein: CAGGLDTDTQYF.

This clone was observed a few times. This chain uses TRBV6-1 with TRBJ2-7; 7 nucleotides align to TRBD1. This CDR3 is 13 amino acids long. The V gene end was trimmed by 2 bases and the J gene end by 3 bases; junction bases not matched to a gene: 1. Germline V gene lookup returns CDR1 MNHNS and CDR2 SASEGT. CDR3 bases: TGTGCCAGCAGTGAAAGGGGGCTCTACGAGCAGTACTTC. It is translated as CASSERGLYEQYF.

Details on this clone: Additional DNA sequences in this sample encode the identical CDR3. The chain joins TRBV7-9 to TRBJ2-1; D gene unclear. Trimming removed 1 base from V and 7 bases from J, with 8 bases in between. From germline, CDR1 is SEHNR and CDR2 FQNEAQ (reference sequence). The CDR3 contains 13 residues. The CDR3 DNA follows: TGTGCCAGCAGCTTAGACAGCACTAATGAGCAGTTCTTC. It codes for CASSLDSTNEQFF.

A remark on this clone: This same CDR3 is encoded by further DNA sequences in the sample. The chain uses TRBV7-2 and TRBJ2-1; D gene unclear. From germline, CDR1 is SGHTA and CDR2 FQGNSA. V dropped 5 bases and J dropped 6 bases, with 8 bases sitting between them. The CDR3 runs to 12 residues. The CDR3, as DNA: TGTGCCAGCAGCCTCATGGGCAATGAGCAGTTCTTC. Its protein product is CASSLMGNEQFF.

This clone occurred once. Other DNA sequences in the sample encode the same CDR3. The chain recombines TRBV5-1 with TRBJ2-7; D is undetermined. Germline assignment: CDR1 SGHRS and CDR2 YFSETQ. V lost 0 bases and J lost 3, with 7 bases in between. This CDR3 has 13 residues. CDR3 region: CASSLGPNYEQYF. The CDR3 DNA follows: TGCGCCAGCAGCTTGGGACCGAACTACGAGCAGTACTTC.

V is TRBV7-9 and J is TRBJ2-5, with D possibly being TRBD1 (6 bases). Trimming took 3 bases from V and 5 from J, leaving 10 bases between them. Per germline, CDR1 SEHNR and CDR2 FQNEAQ (reference sequence). The CDR3 covers 13 residues. CDR3 sequence reads: CASSFSTGETQYF. Here the CDR3 DNA reads TGTGCCAGCAGCTTTTCTACAGGGGAGACCCAGTACTTC.

V gene TRBV28 combines with J gene TRBJ1-1; a weak D match, TRBD1 (6 bases). V gave up 3 bases and J gave up 6 bases, with 14 bases separating them. The V gene's germline CDR1 is MDHEN and CDR2 SYDVKM. The CDR3 is 14 residues long. The CDR3 nucleotides are TGTGCCAGCAGTTTGAGGGGGAGCAGCGCTGAAGCTTTCTTT. Amino acids: CASSLRGSSAEAFF.

J is TRBJ2-7 and V is TRBV6-1; TRBD2 aligns across 12 bases. CDR1 MNHNS and CDR2 SASEGT come from the germline V gene. J lost 4 bases, V lost 0 bases, and 7 bases had no gene match. The CDR3 runs 17 residues. This CDR3 reads CASSEAPTSGSRYEQYF. The CDR3 bases are TGTGCCAGCAGTGAAGCCCCGACTAGCGGGAGTAGGTACGAGCAGTACTTC.

On this clone: Other DNA sequences in this sample translate to the same CDR3. The chain employs TRBV9 and TRBJ2-7; D is ambiguous. V shed 0 bases and J shed 4 bases, with 5 bases lying between them. Germline loops: CDR1 SGDLS, CDR2 YYNGEE. The CDR3 loop spans 12 amino acids. The CDR3 nucleotides read TGTGCCAGCAGCGTAGAGGGATACGAGCAGTACTTC. Residues: CASSVEGYEQYF.

This chain connects TRBV6-5 to TRBJ2-5; TRBD1 agrees at 7 bases. Trimming at V came to 2 bases and at J to 1 base, leaving 7 bases not matched to a gene. Germline V gene data show CDR1 as MNHEY and CDR2 as SVGAGI. The CDR3 sequence is 16 residues long. CDR3 residues: CASSYDRDGGQETQYF. CDR3 sequence (DNA): TGTGCCAGCAGTTACGACAGGGATGGGGGCCAAGAGACCCAGTACTTC.

V is TRBV7-9 and J is TRBJ1-4; 7 positions match TRBD1. Germline assignment: CDR1 SEHNR and CDR2 FQNEAQ (reference sequence). This CDR3 spans 14 amino acids. The V gene end was trimmed by 4 bases and the J gene end by 7 bases; junction bases not matched to a gene: 6. This CDR3 is CASSSTGLREKLFF. The CDR3 DNA reads as TGTGCCAGCAGCTCGACAGGGTTGCGTGAAAAACTGTTTTTT.

This clone is a singleton in its sample. The J gene is TRBJ1-2, the V gene TRBV6-5, with 7 bases identical to TRBD1. The CDR3 totals 14 residues. V was clipped by 2 bases and J by 3 bases; unmatched bases: 3. Germline V gives CDR1 MNHEY, CDR2 SVGAGI. The CDR3 sequence: CASSYGTADYGYTF. In DNA, the CDR3 is TGTGCCAGCAGTTACGGGACAGCGGACTATGGCTACACCTTC.

In the case of this clone: This sample includes further DNA sequences coding for the same CDR3. The V and J genes are TRBV29-1 and TRBJ2-7; TRBD1 is a possible D gene (6 bases). Deletions cut 4 bases from V and 3 bases from J, with 10 bases between. The CDR3 runs 12 residues. Germline V gives CDR1 SQVTM, CDR2 ANQGSEA. CDR3 sequence: CSVVAGDYEQYF. The CDR3 bases are TGCAGCGTTGTAGCAGGGGACTACGAGCAGTACTTC.

The chain joins TRBV4-2 to TRBJ2-2; D is possibly TRBD2 (6 bases). Germline values: CDR1 LGHNA, CDR2 YNFKEQ. Trimming took off 3 bases at V and 9 bases at J, with 17 bases between the two ends. The CDR3 loop spans 15 amino acids. The DNA for the CDR3 is TGTGCCAGCAGCCACCCGGGACTGGATTCTTGGGAGCTGTTTTTT. Its protein is CASSHPGLDSWELFF.

The rearrangement uses TRBV5-4 and TRBJ2-7; 11 bases agree with TRBD2. After removal of 4 bases from V and 4 bases from J, the junction contained 10 bases not matched to a gene. The CDR3 totals 16 residues. In germline, CDR1 is SGHNT, CDR2 YYREEE (reference sequence). The CDR3 sequence: CASSPMPLAGGYEQYF. The CDR3 DNA reads TGTGCCAGCAGCCCGATGCCTCTAGCGGGAGGATACGAGCAGTACTTC.

In this sample, this clone turned up a few times. Other DNA sequences within the sample encode an identical CDR3. The chain carries TRBV29-1 and TRBJ2-7, with unresolved D. Trimming took off 1 base at V and 0 bases at J, with 1 base between the two ends. The length of the CDR3 is 11 residues. The germline V gene has CDR1 SQVTM and CDR2 ANQGSEA. CDR3 in DNA: TGCAGCGTTGAAGCCTCCTACGAGCAGTACTTC. This sequence encodes CSVEASYEQYF.

CDR3 nucleotides: TGTGCCAGTACGCCCGGACAGGGTGTTGGAAACACCATATATTTT. Translating gives CASTPGQGVGNTIYF. The chain couples TRBV19 to TRBJ1-3; TRBD1 matches at 8 bases. Per germline, CDR1 LNHDA and CDR2 SQIVND (reference sequence). The CDR3 runs to 15 residues. V was pared by 7 bases and J by 3 bases, with 8 bases of the junction left unmatched.

The CDR3 region is CASSTIGDRDEQFF. In nucleotides, the CDR3 is TGTGCCAGCAGCACCATTGGGGACAGAGATGAGCAGTTCTTC. J is TRBJ2-1 and V is TRBV11-2; 7 bases match TRBD1. The junction had 9 bases not matched to a gene; V was cut back by 5 bases and J by 8 bases. Germline V gene lookup returns CDR1 SGHAT and CDR2 FQNNGV. This CDR3 is 14 amino acids long.

This chain connects TRBV4-1 to TRBJ2-1; 11 bases align to TRBD2. Germline values: CDR1 MGHRA, CDR2 YSYEKL. V gave up 3 bases and J gave up 7 bases; unmatched junction bases: 11. There are 17 residues in the CDR3. The CDR3 nucleotides are TGCGCCAGCAGCCAGACTCCGGGACTAGCGGAGGAGAATGAGCAGTTCTTC. Protein product: CASSQTPGLAEENEQFF.

The rearrangement links TRBV9 to TRBJ2-5; D might be TRBD2 (6 bases). Trimming took off 2 bases at V and 7 bases at J, with 21 bases between the two ends. CDR1 SGDLS and CDR2 YYNGEE come from the germline V gene. The CDR3 spans 16 residues. The CDR3 spells CASSVGTWGDGGTQYF. In DNA form, the CDR3 reads TGTGCCAGCAGCGTCGGGACTTGGGGGGACGGCGGGACCCAGTACTTC.

The chain couples TRBV7-9 to TRBJ1-5; TRBD1 is a possible D gene (6 bases). The V gene's germline CDR1 is SEHNR and CDR2 FQNEAQ (reference sequence). V was clipped by 5 bases and J by 5 bases, with 16 bases between them. This CDR3 is built from 15 residues. The CDR3 loop is CASSPEQGLHQPQHF. In DNA, the CDR3 is TGTGCCAGCAGCCCAGAACAGGGTCTGCATCAGCCCCAGCATTTT.

The chain has TRBV28 and TRBJ2-1, with 7 bases lining up with TRBD2. The CDR3 sequence is 17 residues long. V trimming: 3 bases; J trimming: 2 bases; junction bases outside the gene matches: 10. Per the germline V gene, CDR1 is MDHEN and CDR2 is SYDVKM. CDR3 bases: TGTGCCAGCAGTTTCCTAACGGGGACTATTACCTACAATGAGCAGTTCTTC. Amino acid sequence: CASSFLTGTITYNEQFF.

This chain joins TRBV7-9 and TRBJ1-4; possibly TRBD1 for D (6 bases). V lost 5 bases, J lost 8 bases, and 15 bases lay in between. This CDR3 spans 14 amino acids. In germline, CDR1 is SEHNR, CDR2 FQNEAQ (reference sequence). The CDR3 DNA is TGTGCCAGCAGCGCAGGGGTGATGGGCGAAAAACTGTTTTTT. It yields the protein CASSAGVMGEKLFF.